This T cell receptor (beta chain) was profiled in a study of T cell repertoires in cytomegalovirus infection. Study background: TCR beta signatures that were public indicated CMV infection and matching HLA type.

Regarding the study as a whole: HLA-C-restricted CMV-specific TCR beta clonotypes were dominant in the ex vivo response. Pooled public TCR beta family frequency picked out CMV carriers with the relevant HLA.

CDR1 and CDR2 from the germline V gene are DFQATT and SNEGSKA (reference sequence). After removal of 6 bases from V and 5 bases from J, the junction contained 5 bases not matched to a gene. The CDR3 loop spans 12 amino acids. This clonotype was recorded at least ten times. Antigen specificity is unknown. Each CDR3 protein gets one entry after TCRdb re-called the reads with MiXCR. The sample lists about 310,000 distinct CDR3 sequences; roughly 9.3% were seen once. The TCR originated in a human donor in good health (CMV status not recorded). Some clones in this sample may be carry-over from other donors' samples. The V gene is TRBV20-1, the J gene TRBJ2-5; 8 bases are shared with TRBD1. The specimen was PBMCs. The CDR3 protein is CSARTGLETQYF. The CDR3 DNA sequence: TGCAGTGCAAGGACAGGGCTGGAGACCCAGTACTTC.